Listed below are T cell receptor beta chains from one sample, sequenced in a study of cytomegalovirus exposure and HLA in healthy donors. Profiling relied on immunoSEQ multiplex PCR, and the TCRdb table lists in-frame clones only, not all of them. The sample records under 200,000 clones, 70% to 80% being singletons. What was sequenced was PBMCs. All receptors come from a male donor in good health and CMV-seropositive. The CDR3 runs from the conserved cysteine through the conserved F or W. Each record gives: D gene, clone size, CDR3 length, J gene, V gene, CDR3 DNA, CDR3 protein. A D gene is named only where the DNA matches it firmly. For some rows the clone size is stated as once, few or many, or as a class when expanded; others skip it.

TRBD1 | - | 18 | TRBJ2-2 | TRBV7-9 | TGTGCCAGCAGCTCCCGGGGACAGGGGCGTATTCGGGCCGGGGAGCTGTTTTTT | CASSSRGQGRIRAGELFF
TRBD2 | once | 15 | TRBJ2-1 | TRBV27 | TGTGCCAGCAGTCCCCTCGGGCTCGGGGGGAATGAGCAGTTCTTC | CASSPLGLGGNEQFF
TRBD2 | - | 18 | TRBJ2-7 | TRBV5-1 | TGCGCCAGCAGCTTGCTTGAGGGACTAGCGGGGGGCTCCTACGAGCAGTACTTC | CASSLLEGLAGGSYEQYF
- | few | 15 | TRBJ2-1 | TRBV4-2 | TGTGCCACACAAAGGGGGCTGGGGACTTATGGTGAGCAGTTCTTC | CATQRGLGTYGEQFF
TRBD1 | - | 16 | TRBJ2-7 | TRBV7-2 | TGTGCCAGCAGCTTAGACGTCGGGACAGGGCTCTACGAGCAGTACTTC | CASSLDVGTGLYEQYF
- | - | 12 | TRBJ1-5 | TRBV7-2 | TGTGCCAGCAGCTTTGTCGGTCAGCCCCAGCATTTT | CASSFVGQPQHF
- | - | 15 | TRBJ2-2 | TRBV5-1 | TGCGCCAGCAGCCAGCAACAGGGATCCACCGGGGAGCTGTTTTTT | CASSQQQGSTGELFF
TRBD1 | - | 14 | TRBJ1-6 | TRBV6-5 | TGTGCCAGCAGTACGTGGACAGGGTACTCACCCCTCCACTTT | CASSTWTGYSPLHF
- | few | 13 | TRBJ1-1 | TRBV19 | TGTGCCAGTGGAGGACAGCTGAACACTGAAGCTTTCTTT | CASGGQLNTEAFF
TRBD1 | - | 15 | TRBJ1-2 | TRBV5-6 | TGTGCCAGCAGCTTGGCCCTGACAGGGGGCTATGGCTACACCTTC | CASSLALTGGYGYTF
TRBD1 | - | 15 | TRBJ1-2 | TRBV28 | TGTGCCAGCAGTCCACGGACAGGGGGCGTCTATGGCTACACCTTC | CASSPRTGGVYGYTF
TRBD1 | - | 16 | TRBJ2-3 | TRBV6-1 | TGTGCCAGCAGTGGTAGACAGGGGAGGAGCACAGATACGCAGTATTTT | CASSGRQGRSTDTQYF
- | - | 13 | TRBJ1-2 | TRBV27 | TGTGCCAGCAGACCCGGGACAACCATTAGCTACACCTTC | CASRPGTTISYTF
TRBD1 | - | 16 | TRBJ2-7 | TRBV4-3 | TGCGCCAGCAGCCCCGATTCCGGGACAGGGACGTACGAGCAGTACTTC | CASSPDSGTGTYEQYF
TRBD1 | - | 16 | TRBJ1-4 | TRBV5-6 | TGTGCCAGCAGCTTCGGGACAGGGTTTGGAGAAGAAAAACTGTTTTTT | CASSFGTGFGEEKLFF
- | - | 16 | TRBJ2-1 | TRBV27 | TGTGCCAGCAGGGAAGGGTCCCAGGGTGGGATAAATGAGCAGTTCTTC | CASREGSQGGINEQFF
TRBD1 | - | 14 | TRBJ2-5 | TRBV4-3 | TGCGCCAGCAGCCAGTCGACAGGGGAAGAGACCCAGTACTTC | CASSQSTGEETQYF
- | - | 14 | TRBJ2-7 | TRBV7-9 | TGTTCCAGCAGCTTATCTCTCTTGTCCTACGAGCAGTACTTC | CSSSLSLLSYEQYF
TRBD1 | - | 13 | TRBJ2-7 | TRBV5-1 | TGCGCCAGCAGCTCCGGACAGGGGGGCGAGCAGTACTTC | CASSSGQGGEQYF
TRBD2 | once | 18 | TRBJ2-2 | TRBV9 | TGTGCCAGCAGCGTAGAGGGTAGCGGGGATGTAAACACCGGGGAGCTGTTTTTT | CASSVEGSGDVNTGELFF
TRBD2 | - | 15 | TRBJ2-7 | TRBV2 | TGTGCCAGCAGGGGTGCGCCAGCGGGAATGGGGGAGCAGTACTTC | CASRGAPAGMGEQYF
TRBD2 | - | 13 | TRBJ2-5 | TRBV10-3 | TGTGCCATCATGAGGGAGGGCCAGTGGGTGCAGTACTTC | CAIMREGQWVQYF
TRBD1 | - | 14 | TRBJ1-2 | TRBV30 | TGTGCCTGGAGGGGACAGGCGAGGAGCTATGGCTACACCTTC | CAWRGQARSYGYTF
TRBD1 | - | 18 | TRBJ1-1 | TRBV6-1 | TGTGCCAGCAGTGTGAACTTCTACTTCCTACAGGGGGACACTGAAGCTTTCTTT | CASSVNFYFLQGDTEAFF
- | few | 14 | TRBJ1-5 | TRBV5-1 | TGCGCCAGCAGCTTGGACAGTAGCAATCAGCCCCAGCATTTT | CASSLDSSNQPQHF
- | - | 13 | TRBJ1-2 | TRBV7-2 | TGTGCCAGCAGCTTCGGCGGGAACTATGGCTACACCTTC | CASSFGGNYGYTF
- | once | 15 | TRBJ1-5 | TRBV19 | TGTGCCAGTAGGGTGTTAGTACCATTCAATCAGCCCCAGCATTTT | CASRVLVPFNQPQHF
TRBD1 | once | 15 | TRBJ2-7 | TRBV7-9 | TGTGCCAGCAGCTTAGTAACAGGGGGCTTATACGAGCAGTACTTC | CASSLVTGGLYEQYF
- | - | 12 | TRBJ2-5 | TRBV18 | TGTGCCAGCTCCGGACTACAAGAGACCCAGTACTTC | CASSGLQETQYF
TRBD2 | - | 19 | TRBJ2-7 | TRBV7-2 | TGTGCCAGCAGCACGTTTTCCGGGACTAGCCTTGCCTTATCCTACGAGCAGTACTTC | CASSTFSGTSLALSYEQYF
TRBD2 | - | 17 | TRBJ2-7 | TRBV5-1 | TGCGCCAGCAGCTTGGAAAGTCTAGCGGGGGGGGGTTACGAGCAGTACTTC | CASSLESLAGGGYEQYF
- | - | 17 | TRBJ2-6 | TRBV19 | TGTGCCAGTAGTATAAGTACGGGGTTATCTGGGGCCAACGTCCTGACTTTC | CASSISTGLSGANVLTF
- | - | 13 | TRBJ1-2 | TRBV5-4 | TGTGCCAGCAGCTTGAAAGGGGCGGACGGCTACACCTTC | CASSLKGADGYTF
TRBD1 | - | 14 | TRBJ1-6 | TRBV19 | TGTGCCAGTAAGCCGGGACAGAATAATTCACCCCTCCACTTT | CASKPGQNNSPLHF
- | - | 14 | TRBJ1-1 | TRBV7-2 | TGTGCCAGCAGCTTGTCTCAGTTAGCCACTGAAGCTTTCTTT | CASSLSQLATEAFF
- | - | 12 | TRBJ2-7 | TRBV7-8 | TGTGCCGGGGGCCCCGGAGGCTACGAGCAGTACTTC | CAGGPGGYEQYF
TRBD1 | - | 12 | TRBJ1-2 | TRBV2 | TGTGCCAGCAGGGGACAGGGATATGGCTACACCTTC | CASRGQGYGYTF
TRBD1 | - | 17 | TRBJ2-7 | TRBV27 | TGTGCCAGCAGTGGCGGTCTCGGGACAGGGATACGCTACGAGCAGTACTTC | CASSGGLGTGIRYEQYF
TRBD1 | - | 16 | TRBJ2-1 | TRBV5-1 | TGCGCCAGCAGCTCCAAGGACACCTCAGGGGGCAATGAGCAGTTCTTC | CASSSKDTSGGNEQFF
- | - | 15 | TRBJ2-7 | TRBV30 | TGTGCCTGGAGTGTACTCCTACCGGGTGTTTACGAGCAGTACTTC | CAWSVLLPGVYEQYF
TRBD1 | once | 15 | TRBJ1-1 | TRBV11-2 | TGTGCCAGCAGCTTGGACAGGGGTTTGAACACTGAAGCTTTCTTT | CASSLDRGLNTEAFF
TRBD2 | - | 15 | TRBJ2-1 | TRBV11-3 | TGTGCCAGCAGCCTTAGCGGGGGGTTAGACAATGAGCAGTTCTTC | CASSLSGGLDNEQFF
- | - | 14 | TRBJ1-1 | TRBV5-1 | TGCGCCAGCAGTCCAGGGCAGGGAAACACTGAAGCCTTCTTT | CASSPGQGNTEAFF
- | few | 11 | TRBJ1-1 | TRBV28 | TGTGCCAGCAGACTGCAGGGTGAAGCTTTCTTT | CASRLQGEAFF
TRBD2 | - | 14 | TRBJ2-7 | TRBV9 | TGTGCCAGCAGCCTTCGGGGGGGGGAGGGCGAGCAGTACTTC | CASSLRGGEGEQYF
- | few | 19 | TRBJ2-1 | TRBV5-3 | TGTGCCAGAACATCGAGTTATAGACTCAGGGGCCACTCCTACAATGAGCAGTTCTTC | CARTSSYRLRGHSYNEQFF
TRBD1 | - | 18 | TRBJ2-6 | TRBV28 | TGTGCCAGCAGTCAACGGACAGGGTCCCACTCTGGGGCCAACGTCCTGACTTTC | CASSQRTGSHSGANVLTF
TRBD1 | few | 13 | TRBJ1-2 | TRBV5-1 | TGCGCCAGCAGTCGGGACAGGAACTATGGCTACACCTTC | CASSRDRNYGYTF
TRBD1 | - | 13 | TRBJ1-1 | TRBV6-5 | TGTGCCAGCAGAAGGACAGGGCCCACTGAAGCTTTCTTT | CASRRTGPTEAFF
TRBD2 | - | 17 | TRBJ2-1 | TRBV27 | TGTGCCAGCAGTTTAGCGGGGGGACACTCGGCCTACAATGAGCAGTTCTTC | CASSLAGGHSAYNEQFF
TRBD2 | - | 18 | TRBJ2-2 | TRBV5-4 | TGTGCCAGCAGCTTGGTGCGCGGGAGCGGGAGAAGCACCGGGGAGCTGTTTTTT | CASSLVRGSGRSTGELFF
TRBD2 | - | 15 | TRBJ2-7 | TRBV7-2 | TGTGCCAGCAGCTTATGGCTAGCGGCCTCCTACGAGCAGTACTTC | CASSLWLAASYEQYF
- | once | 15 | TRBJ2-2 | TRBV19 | TGTGCCAGTAGTATACCGGGGTGGGACACCGGGGAGCTGTTTTTT | CASSIPGWDTGELFF
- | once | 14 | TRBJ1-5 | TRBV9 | TGTGCCAGCAGCGTAGGGCAGGGAAATCAGCCCCAGCATTTT | CASSVGQGNQPQHF